This T cell receptor (beta chain) originates from a study of blood T cell repertoires in COVID-19 (dated by TCRdb to 2020 to 2022). In terms of the full investigation: Samples covering the acute and convalescent phases of COVID-19 were provided by collaborators in the United States, Italy and Spain. The prospective study material was composed of cDNA or gDNA derived from T cells, B-cell-depleted T cells, or PBMCs. Deeply sampled blood TCRbeta repertoires from subjects exposed to, actively infected with, or recovered from COVID-19 were included in the dataset. The repertoires were released in a freely available public database meant as a resource for research on the immune response to SARS-CoV-2. Samples were obtained from the ongoing ImmuneRACE study (first 160 participants) and from 1,254 subjects provided by 6 global collaborators. Sample metadata almost always included a de-identified subject ID, COVID-19 status, age in years and sex. HLA class I and class II types, where available, came from metadata supplied by the sample provider rather than from assay-based typing.

Whole blood was collected in K2EDTA tubes by collaborating institutions according to the institutions' own protocols. Collaborator samples were shipped for TCRbeta analysis as frozen whole blood, isolated PBMCs, or DNA extracted from either sample type. What the study reported, not specific to this receptor: The amount of clinical and demographic metadata varied by source and participant and was provided uncurated.

About this clone itself: The target of this receptor is not known. Base qualities are missing; no much larger clone stands one base away.

TCRbeta CDR3 regions were amplified from genomic DNA by means of the immunoSEQ Assay, a bias-controlled multiplex PCR. The authors processed their data as follows. The number of nucleated cells in each sample was estimated by amplification of reference gene primers within the assay. Sequence reads were collapsed and filtered to measure the absolute abundance of every unique TCRbeta CDR3 rearrangement. For each sample, productive Simpson clonality was calculated as the square root of Simpson's diversity index across productive rearrangements. TCRdb's version of the immuneACCESS table is confined to in-frame rearrangements and falls short of the full clone set. An unresolved V gene accounts for under half of the shortfall where checked; the remainder is of unknown origin. V, J and clone size were drawn from that table, and D and trimming were deduced from the DNA. A total of tens of thousands of clones appear in this sample, 84% of them only once. The ten largest clones add up to 25% to 30% of the sample.

The TCR sequence derives from a human donor in a cohort sampled during active COVID-19. Sequencing used peripheral blood.

The DNA is as follows: TGTGCCAGCTCACCCCAGGGCGGATCTAACTATGGCTACACCTTC. It specifies CASSPQGGSNYGYTF. The sequence joins TRBV18 to TRBJ1-2; the D segment could be TRBD1, given 5 matching bases. From the germline V gene, CDR1 is KGHSH and CDR2 is LQKENI. V was cut back by 3 bases and J by 0 bases, leaving a gap of 11 bases between them. The CDR3 sequence holds 15 residues, the cysteine and phenylalanine included. CDR3 DNA only is kept here, 45 bases in frame from base 1.